These T cell receptor beta chains were read from a single sample in a study of T cell repertoires in cytomegalovirus infection. TCRdb fed the reads into MiXCR, producing one record per CDR3 protein. The data hold 150,000 to 200,000 distinct CDR3 sequences, with roughly 19% observed a single time. Sequenced sample: PBMCs. These TCRs come from a human donor in good health (CMV status not recorded). Some clones in this sample may be carry-over from other donors' samples. The CDR3 runs from the conserved cysteine through the conserved F or W. D genes are given only for firm matches. Clone size is stated in some rows and not others, as once, few, many or a class when expanded.

D gene: -
V gene: TRBV9
clone size: few
J gene: TRBJ2-3
CDR3 protein: CASSVLGASTDTQYF
CDR3 DNA: TGTGCCAGCAGCGTACTCGGGGCCAGCACAGATACGCAGTATTTT

D gene: -
V gene: TRBV6-1
clone size: few
J gene: TRBJ2-5
CDR3 protein: CASSEGLPSGRGTQYF
CDR3 DNA: TGTGCCAGCAGTGAAGGCCTGCCAAGCGGTCGGGGGACCCAGTACTTC

D gene: -
V gene: TRBV5-6
clone size: -
J gene: TRBJ1-4
CDR3 protein: CASSGGAGIVATNEKLFF
CDR3 DNA: TGTGCCAGCAGCGGAGGGGCCGGGATCGTTGCGACTAATGAAAAACTGTTTTTT

D gene: -
V gene: TRBV5-1
clone size: -
J gene: TRBJ2-2
CDR3 protein: CASSLEAGRSGELFF
CDR3 DNA: TGCGCCAGCAGCTTGGAGGCCGGGAGAAGCGGGGAGCTGTTTTTT

D gene: -
V gene: TRBV5-1
clone size: -
J gene: TRBJ2-3
CDR3 protein: CASRTTSSTDTQYF
CDR3 DNA: TGCGCCAGCAGAACCACCTCTAGCACAGATACGCAGTATTTT

D gene: TRBD1
V gene: TRBV6-2/TRBV6-3
clone size: -
J gene: TRBJ2-7
CDR3 protein: CASSTRQGDSYEQYF
CDR3 DNA: TGTGCCAGCAGTACTCGACAGGGGGACTCCTACGAGCAGTACTTC

D gene: TRBD2
V gene: TRBV28
clone size: few
J gene: TRBJ2-3
CDR3 protein: CASSPWQRDPRDTQYF
CDR3 DNA: TGTGCCAGCAGTCCCTGGCAGCGGGACCCCAGGGATACGCAGTATTTT

D gene: -
V gene: TRBV5-1
clone size: -
J gene: TRBJ2-1
CDR3 protein: CASSYGSGDLFF
CDR3 DNA: TGCGCCAGCAGCTACGGGAGCGGTGATCTGTTCTTC

D gene: -
V gene: TRBV7-3
clone size: many
J gene: TRBJ1-1
CDR3 protein: CASSLISEAEAFF
CDR3 DNA: TGTGCCAGCAGCTTAATCAGTGAAGCTGAAGCTTTCTTT

D gene: -
V gene: TRBV11-2
clone size: -
J gene: TRBJ2-7
CDR3 protein: CASSLWIRLAYEQYF
CDR3 DNA: TGTGCCAGCAGCTTATGGATCCGTCTAGCCTACGAGCAGTACTTC

D gene: -
V gene: TRBV29-1
clone size: -
J gene: TRBJ2-4
CDR3 protein: CSVEKNGENIQYF
CDR3 DNA: TGCAGCGTTGAAAAGAATGGCGAAAACATTCAGTACTTC

D gene: -
V gene: TRBV2
clone size: few
J gene: TRBJ2-2
CDR3 protein: CARSGLLNTGELFF
CDR3 DNA: TGTGCCAGATCGGGACTGCTGAACACCGGGGAGCTGTTTTTT

D gene: -
V gene: TRBV12-3/TRBV12-4
clone size: many
J gene: TRBJ2-7
CDR3 protein: CASSPEGTGMAEQYF
CDR3 DNA: TGTGCCAGCAGTCCCGAGGGTACAGGGATGGCCGAGCAGTACTTC

D gene: TRBD2
V gene: TRBV5-1
clone size: few
J gene: TRBJ2-2
CDR3 protein: CASSRLPTTGGGRTGELFF
CDR3 DNA: TGCGCCAGCAGCCGGCTACCCACCACGGGAGGGGGAAGGACCGGGGAGCTGTTTTTT

D gene: -
V gene: TRBV29-1
clone size: -
J gene: TRBJ2-1
CDR3 protein: CSVSEYNEQFF
CDR3 DNA: TGCAGCGTCAGCGAGTACAATGAGCAGTTCTTC

D gene: -
V gene: TRBV19
clone size: -
J gene: TRBJ2-2
CDR3 protein: CASSRLGQLNTGELFF
CDR3 DNA: TGTGCCAGTAGTCGGCTCGGACAGCTTAACACCGGGGAGCTGTTTTTT

D gene: TRBD2
V gene: TRBV20-1
clone size: few
J gene: TRBJ2-7
CDR3 protein: CSARDITSGPSYEQYF
CDR3 DNA: TGCAGTGCTAGAGATATTACTAGCGGGCCCTCCTACGAGCAGTACTTC

D gene: -
V gene: TRBV7-9
clone size: few
J gene: TRBJ2-7
CDR3 protein: CASSFGRGVSNEQYF
CDR3 DNA: TGTGCCAGCAGCTTCGGCAGGGGGGTTTCTAACGAGCAGTACTTC

D gene: TRBD1
V gene: TRBV29-1
clone size: few
J gene: TRBJ1-3
CDR3 protein: CSVGGTGAGNTIYF
CDR3 DNA: TGCAGCGTGGGAGGGACAGGGGCAGGAAACACCATATATTTT

D gene: -
V gene: TRBV5-1
clone size: few
J gene: TRBJ1-6
CDR3 protein: CASSLGNRDSPLHF
CDR3 DNA: TGCGCCAGCAGCTTGGGAAACAGGGATTCACCCCTCCACTTT

D gene: -
V gene: TRBV13
clone size: few
J gene: TRBJ2-7
CDR3 protein: CASSFSRQTYEQYF
CDR3 DNA: TGTGCCAGCAGCTTCTCGAGACAGACCTACGAGCAGTACTTC

D gene: TRBD1
V gene: TRBV28
clone size: few
J gene: TRBJ1-2
CDR3 protein: CASRAGGLYGYTF
CDR3 DNA: TGTGCCAGCAGGGCAGGGGGCCTGTATGGCTACACCTTC

D gene: -
V gene: TRBV2
clone size: many
J gene: TRBJ2-3
CDR3 protein: CASSEGDPITDTQYF
CDR3 DNA: TGTGCCAGCAGTGAAGGGGACCCAATCACAGATACGCAGTATTTT

D gene: -
V gene: TRBV7-6
clone size: many
J gene: TRBJ1-1
CDR3 protein: CASSLVPTGSRTEAFF
CDR3 DNA: TGTGCCAGCAGCTTAGTTCCGACAGGATCTCGAACTGAAGCTTTCTTT

D gene: -
V gene: TRBV28
clone size: few
J gene: TRBJ1-4
CDR3 protein: CASSKQGVEKLFF
CDR3 DNA: TGTGCCAGCAGCAAACAGGGAGTTGAAAAACTGTTTTTT

D gene: -
V gene: TRBV7-8
clone size: -
J gene: TRBJ2-7
CDR3 protein: CASTQGRDFYEQYF
CDR3 DNA: TGTGCCAGCACCCAGGGGAGGGACTTCTACGAGCAGTACTTC

D gene: -
V gene: TRBV7-2
clone size: -
J gene: TRBJ1-2
CDR3 protein: CASSRTQQGWDYGYTF
CDR3 DNA: TGTGCCAGCAGCCGGACCCAACAGGGATGGGACTATGGCTACACCTTC

D gene: -
V gene: TRBV6-1
clone size: few
J gene: TRBJ2-7
CDR3 protein: CASSEGKREQYF
CDR3 DNA: TGTGCCAGCAGTGAAGGAAAGCGCGAGCAGTACTTC

D gene: -
V gene: TRBV12-3/TRBV12-4
clone size: -
J gene: TRBJ1-4
CDR3 protein: CASSPTRAGEKLFF
CDR3 DNA: TGTGCCAGCAGCCCCACAAGGGCGGGTGAAAAACTGTTTTTT

D gene: -
V gene: TRBV7-9
clone size: many
J gene: TRBJ1-5
CDR3 protein: CASSLGRAGQPQHF
CDR3 DNA: TGTGCCAGCAGCTTAGGGCGTGCGGGCCAGCCCCAGCATTTT

D gene: -
V gene: TRBV24-1
clone size: few
J gene: TRBJ2-1
CDR3 protein: CATSSGISYNEQFF
CDR3 DNA: TGTGCCACCAGTTCCGGGATCTCCTACAATGAGCAGTTCTTC

D gene: -
V gene: TRBV28
clone size: few
J gene: TRBJ1-1
CDR3 protein: CASADSMNTEAFF
CDR3 DNA: TGTGCCAGCGCGGACAGTATGAACACTGAAGCTTTCTTT

D gene: -
V gene: TRBV2
clone size: -
J gene: TRBJ2-3
CDR3 protein: CASSEVGLHTDTQYF
CDR3 DNA: TGTGCCAGCAGTGAAGTCGGACTTCACACAGATACGCAGTATTTT

D gene: -
V gene: TRBV12-3/TRBV12-4
clone size: few
J gene: TRBJ2-3
CDR3 protein: CASSLSGGKTDTQYF
CDR3 DNA: TGTGCCAGCAGTTTATCGGGGGGCAAGACAGATACGCAGTATTTT

D gene: TRBD1
V gene: TRBV3-1
clone size: -
J gene: TRBJ1-2
CDR3 protein: CASSQTTGGSGYTF
CDR3 DNA: TGTGCCAGCAGCCAAACCACAGGGGGTTCTGGCTACACCTTC

D gene: TRBD1
V gene: TRBV6-4
clone size: -
J gene: TRBJ1-1
CDR3 protein: CASSDSKGQGAQNTEAFF
CDR3 DNA: TGTGCCAGCAGTGACTCGAAGGGACAGGGGGCTCAGAACACTGAAGCTTTCTTT

D gene: -
V gene: TRBV12-3/TRBV12-4
clone size: many
J gene: TRBJ2-3
CDR3 protein: CASSPNRGSGDTQYF
CDR3 DNA: TGTGCCAGCAGCCCTAATCGGGGTTCGGGGGATACGCAGTATTTT

D gene: -
V gene: TRBV2
clone size: -
J gene: TRBJ2-5
CDR3 protein: CAGGQRQETQYF
CDR3 DNA: TGTGCCGGAGGGCAGCGACAAGAGACCCAGTACTTC

D gene: TRBD1
V gene: TRBV7-9
clone size: -
J gene: TRBJ2-2
CDR3 protein: CASDRGANTGELFF
CDR3 DNA: TGTGCCAGCGACAGGGGGGCGAACACCGGGGAGCTGTTTTTT

D gene: TRBD2
V gene: TRBV30
clone size: -
J gene: TRBJ2-3
CDR3 protein: CAWDTSGRADTQYF
CDR3 DNA: TGTGCCTGGGACACTAGCGGGAGGGCGGATACGCAGTATTTT

D gene: -
V gene: TRBV7-3
clone size: many
J gene: TRBJ2-7
CDR3 protein: CASSPGLSSSYEQYF
CDR3 DNA: TGTGCCAGCAGCCCCGGTCTGTCGTCCTCCTACGAGCAGTACTTC

D gene: -
V gene: TRBV27
clone size: -
J gene: TRBJ2-1
CDR3 protein: CASSSARVNYNEQFF
CDR3 DNA: TGTGCCAGCAGTTCCGCCCGGGTGAACTACAATGAGCAGTTCTTC

D gene: TRBD1
V gene: TRBV27
clone size: few
J gene: TRBJ2-7
CDR3 protein: CASRNRGPRHEQYF
CDR3 DNA: TGTGCCAGCAGAAACAGGGGCCCTCGGCACGAGCAGTACTTC

D gene: -
V gene: TRBV7-8
clone size: -
J gene: TRBJ1-2
CDR3 protein: CASSLVGGRYGYTF
CDR3 DNA: TGTGCCAGCAGCTTAGTGGGGGGGCGTTATGGCTACACCTTC

D gene: -
V gene: TRBV5-6
clone size: -
J gene: TRBJ2-7
CDR3 protein: CASSLYRLPYEQYF
CDR3 DNA: TGTGCCAGCAGCTTGTATCGCCTTCCTTACGAGCAGTACTTC

D gene: TRBD1
V gene: TRBV11-2
clone size: once
J gene: TRBJ1-5
CDR3 protein: CASSLGDRGSEPQHF
CDR3 DNA: TGTGCCAGCAGCTTAGGGGACAGGGGTTCGGAGCCCCAGCATTTT

D gene: TRBD1
V gene: TRBV7-9
clone size: few
J gene: TRBJ2-1
CDR3 protein: CASSLGGQAEQFF
CDR3 DNA: TGTGCCAGCAGCTTGGGCGGACAGGCTGAGCAGTTCTTC

D gene: -
V gene: TRBV11-1
clone size: many
J gene: TRBJ1-6
CDR3 protein: CASSPGVGVATPLHF
CDR3 DNA: TGTGCCAGCAGCCCTGGGGTCGGGGTTGCAACACCCCTCCACTTT

D gene: -
V gene: TRBV12-3/TRBV12-4
clone size: few
J gene: TRBJ2-7
CDR3 protein: CASSRLTGGSYEQYF
CDR3 DNA: TGTGCCAGCAGCCGCTTGACCGGGGGATCCTACGAGCAGTACTTC

D gene: -
V gene: TRBV12-3/TRBV12-4
clone size: -
J gene: TRBJ2-2
CDR3 protein: CASSFPGANTGELFF
CDR3 DNA: TGTGCCAGCAGTTTTCCCGGCGCGAACACCGGGGAGCTGTTTTTT

D gene: TRBD1
V gene: TRBV5-6
clone size: few
J gene: TRBJ1-1
CDR3 protein: CASSLGSGQAKAFF
CDR3 DNA: TGTGCCAGCAGCTTGGGATCGGGACAGGCTAAAGCTTTCTTT

D gene: TRBD2
V gene: TRBV19
clone size: -
J gene: TRBJ2-7
CDR3 protein: CASSITSGRLGEQYF
CDR3 DNA: TGTGCCAGTAGTATTACTAGCGGGAGACTTGGCGAGCAGTACTTC

D gene: -
V gene: TRBV20-1
clone size: few
J gene: TRBJ2-7
CDR3 protein: CSARIGTGAVYEQYF
CDR3 DNA: TGCAGTGCTAGAATCGGAACGGGAGCGGTTTACGAGCAGTACTTC

D gene: TRBD2
V gene: TRBV6-2/TRBV6-3
clone size: -
J gene: TRBJ2-3
CDR3 protein: CASVPREELTDTQYF
CDR3 DNA: TGTGCCAGCGTGCCTCGGGAGGAGTTGACAGATACGCAGTATTTT

D gene: -
V gene: TRBV10-3
clone size: -
J gene: TRBJ2-3
CDR3 protein: CAISSNSNTDTQYF
CDR3 DNA: TGTGCCATCAGTAGCAACTCCAACACAGATACGCAGTATTTT

D gene: -
V gene: TRBV2
clone size: -
J gene: TRBJ1-5
CDR3 protein: CASSEDGDSNQPQHF
CDR3 DNA: TGTGCCAGCAGCGAGGACGGTGATAGCAATCAGCCCCAGCATTTT

D gene: TRBD1
V gene: TRBV5-4
clone size: -
J gene: TRBJ2-1
CDR3 protein: CASSPGNRGIPNEQFF
CDR3 DNA: TGTGCCAGCAGCCCCGGCAACAGGGGGATCCCCAATGAGCAGTTCTTC

D gene: -
V gene: TRBV5-5
clone size: -
J gene: TRBJ2-5
CDR3 protein: CASSPQWAGQETQYF
CDR3 DNA: TGTGCCAGCAGCCCGCAGTGGGCCGGGCAAGAGACCCAGTACTTC

D gene: -
V gene: TRBV9
clone size: few
J gene: TRBJ1-2
CDR3 protein: CASSVATPWNGYTF
CDR3 DNA: TGTGCCAGCAGCGTAGCTACGCCTTGGAATGGCTACACCTTC

D gene: -
V gene: TRBV6-5
clone size: few
J gene: TRBJ2-2
CDR3 protein: CASSVKGLNTGELFF
CDR3 DNA: TGTGCCAGCAGTGTCAAGGGACTGAACACCGGGGAGCTGTTTTTT